This T cell receptor (beta chain) derives from a study of blood T cell repertoires in COVID-19. Study-wide background: Samples of COVID-19 (acute and convalescent) were obtained from the United States, Italy and Spain. T cells, B-cell-depleted T cells, or PBMCs provided the cDNA or gDNA that served as material.

Germline V gives CDR1 KGHDR, CDR2 SFDVKD. After removal of 0 bases from V and 4 bases from J, the junction contained 4 bases not matched to a gene. The CDR3 consists of 16 residues. Only one count was recorded for this clone. In the authors' workflow: Amplification of reference gene primers provided the estimated nucleated cell counts. Libraries were prepared by immunoSEQ multiplex PCR; TCRdb keeps only in-frame clonotypes and omits some of them. D and trimming come from the DNA, and the V and J calls and clone size come from that table. The data contain 70,000 to 90,000 clones, 86% of them singletons.

The material sequenced was peripheral blood. The source of this sequence is a man aged 45-60 years with active COVID-19. The rearrangement uses TRBV24-1 and TRBJ2-5, with 10 bases matching TRBD1. In DNA form, the CDR3 reads TGTGCCACCAGTGATTTGTGGGGACAGGGGATAGAGACCCAGTACTTC. Protein sequence: CATSDLWGQGIETQYF.